These 22 T cell receptor beta chains were all obtained from the same sample, sequenced in a study of shared clonotypes between healthy human individuals. CD8 cells regarded as naive lacked CD45RO, were positively chosen for CCR7, and omitted terminally differentiated effector memory CD45RA+ cells. Generated by immunoSEQ multiplex PCR, the TCRdb table keeps only in-frame clones and is missing some. This table has fewer than 1 million clones, about 96% appearing once. The specimen was naive CD8+ T cells sorted from blood. These receptors all come from a young man in good health.

The rearrangement joins TRBV19 to TRBJ1-1; no clear D. The ends were cut back, 3 bases at V and 3 bases at J, with 11 bases in the middle. The CDR3 totals 14 residues. Germline CDR1 and CDR2: LNHDA and SQIVND (reference sequence). For the CDR3, the DNA is TGTGCCAGTAGTATCTCGGGTGCCCACACTGAAGCTTTCTTT. Its protein is CASSISGAHTEAFF. The complete variable domain, with remaining parts taken from reference TRBV19 and TRBJ1-1, reads DGGITQSPKYLFRKEGQNVTLSCEQNLNHDAMYWYRQDPGQGLRLIYYSQIVNDFQKGDIAEGYSVSREKKESFPLTVTSAQKNPTAFYLCASSISGAHTEAFFGQGTRLTVV.

The chain is built from TRBV7-9 and TRBJ2-4, with D tentatively TRBD2 (6 bases). V was clipped by 3 bases and J by 7 bases, with 16 bases between them. The CDR3 spans 15 residues. CDR1 and CDR2 (germline): SEHNR, FQNEAQ (reference sequence). The CDR3 loop reads CASSFKLAEVNIQYF. The CDR3 nucleotides read TGTGCCAGCAGCTTCAAACTAGCAGAGGTTAACATTCAGTACTTC.

In nucleotides, the CDR3 is TGTGCCAGCAGCCCCCGGACTAGCGGGAGCGCCGGGGAGCTGTTTTTT. Protein product: CASSPRTSGSAGELFF. V and J are TRBV7-9 and TRBJ2-2, with TRBD2 identical over 13 bases. The CDR3 sequence is 16 residues long. The J segment lost 6 bases and the V segment lost 5 bases, leaving 6 bases of the junction unmatched. Germline assignment: CDR1 SEHNR and CDR2 FQNEAQ (reference sequence).

V and J are TRBV14 and TRBJ1-5; D perhaps matches TRBD1 (6 bases). Trimming removed 4 bases from V and 6 bases from J, with 7 bases in between. Looked up from germline, CDR1 is SGHDN and CDR2 is FVKESK. This CDR3 has 12 amino acids. The CDR3 here is CASSPTGQPQHF. DNA of the CDR3: TGTGCCAGCAGCCCGACAGGTCAGCCCCAGCATTTT. The full variable domain, completed using reference TRBV14 and TRBJ1-5, is EAGVTQFPSHSVIEKGQTVTLRCDPISGHDNLYWYRRVMGKEIKFLLHFVKESKQDESGMPNNRFLAERTGGTYSTLKVQPAELEDSGVYFCASSPTGQPQHFGDGTRLSIL.

This rearrangement joins TRBV7-2 to TRBJ2-7; D is uncertain. The V gene's germline CDR1 is SGHTA and CDR2 FQGNSA. This CDR3 is built from 10 residues. The V end lost 5 bases, the J end lost 2 bases, and 1 base lay between the germline ends. This CDR3 reads CASSTYEQYF. In nucleotides, the CDR3 is TGTGCCAGCAGCACCTACGAGCAGTACTTC.

V is TRBV18 and J is TRBJ2-7; D ambiguous. Per germline, CDR1 KGHSH and CDR2 LQKENI. The V end lost 6 bases, the J end lost 0 bases, and 12 bases lay between the germline ends. The CDR3 covers 14 residues. The CDR3 protein is CASSRTGSSYEQYF. The CDR3 bases are TGTGCCAGCTCGCGGACGGGTAGCTCCTACGAGCAGTACTTC.

The V gene is TRBV4-3, the J gene TRBJ2-7, with D possibly matching TRBD1 (6 bases). Germline V gene lookup returns CDR1 LGHNA and CDR2 YSLEER. The CDR3 runs 15 residues. The ends were cut back, 0 bases at V and 2 bases at J, with 11 bases in the middle. The CDR3 is CASSQDQGFPYEQYF. The DNA for the CDR3 is TGCGCCAGCAGCCAAGATCAGGGGTTCCCCTACGAGCAGTACTTC.

This rearrangement joins TRBV5-6 to TRBJ2-2, with unresolved D. The germline CDR1 and CDR2 sequences are SGHDT and YYEEEE. This CDR3 spans 11 amino acids. V lost 5 bases, J lost 5 bases, and 4 bases lay in between. The chain's CDR3 is CASSSTGELFF. The CDR3 bases are TGTGCCAGCAGTTCGACCGGGGAGCTGTTTTTT.

On this clone: Other DNA sequences in this specimen translate into the identical CDR3. The chain couples TRBV9 to TRBJ1-1; D ambiguous. Germline V CDR1 and CDR2: SGDLS, YYNGEE. The CDR3 is 15 residues long. V lost 3 bases, J lost 1 base, and 13 bases lay in between. The CDR3, as DNA: TGTGCCAGCAGCGCCGAGGAGGGATCGAACACTGAAGCTTTCTTT. As protein: CASSAEEGSNTEAFF.

This chain links TRBV7-9 with TRBJ2-3, with a tentative D call TRBD1 (7 bases). Trimming stripped 7 bases from V and 5 bases from J, with 19 bases between. Germline CDR1 and CDR2: SEHNR and FQNEAQ (reference sequence). The CDR3 is 15 amino acids. DNA for the CDR3: TGTGCCAGCACCTCCACGGAGGGGGCGGGAGATACGCAGTATTTT. Protein: CASTSTEGAGDTQYF.

V gene TRBV2 combines with J gene TRBJ1-2; D uncertain. The CDR3 loop spans 10 amino acids. The V gene's germline CDR1 is SNHLY and CDR2 FYNNEI. The germline V and J ends were trimmed by 8 bases and 6 bases, with 7 bases remaining between them. The CDR3 DNA reads TGTGCCAGCCAGTCTGATGGCTACACCTTC. Translation: CASQSDGYTF.

The genes are TRBV4-1 and TRBJ2-1; 8 positions agree with TRBD2. Germline CDR1 is MGHRA and CDR2 is YSYEKL. The junction had 13 bases not matched to a gene; V was cut back by 0 bases and J by 6 bases. The CDR3 is 18 amino acids. DNA for the CDR3: TGCGCCAGCAGCCAAGAAGGGTTGGGGGCCGGGACTAGCAATGAGCAGTTCTTC. This translates into CASSQEGLGAGTSNEQFF.

This clone occurred once. This chain links TRBV5-1 with TRBJ2-1; D is perhaps TRBD1 (5 bases). Germline-derived CDR1 and CDR2 are SGHRS and YFSETQ. The CDR3 spans 17 residues. V was cut by 0 bases and J by 3 bases, with 16 bases left in between. The chain's CDR3 is CASSLAVGRADYNEQFF. In DNA form, the CDR3 reads TGCGCCAGCAGCTTGGCCGTGGGCAGGGCGGACTACAATGAGCAGTTCTTC.

The chain joins TRBV27 to TRBJ2-1; 10 bases fit TRBD2. CDR1 and CDR2 (germline): MNHEY, SMNVEV (reference sequence). Trimming removed 8 bases from V and 7 bases from J; junction bases left unmatched: 8. This CDR3 has 14 amino acids. DNA for the CDR3: TGTGCCAGCTCACTAGCGGGACTTAGAAATGAGCAGTTCTTC. This sequence encodes CASSLAGLRNEQFF.

The gene calls are TRBV2 and TRBJ1-4, with TRBD1 as a possible D gene (5 bases). V was pared by 2 bases and J by 8 bases, with 15 bases between. The CDR3 length is 15 residues. The germline CDR1 and CDR2 sequences are SNHLY and FYNNEI. The CDR3 DNA follows: TGTGCCAGCAGTGAAATTGGAAGAACAGGAGAAAAACTGTTTTTT. It translates to CASSEIGRTGEKLFF.

The chain couples TRBV4-3 to TRBJ2-7; D is uncertain. V lost 1 base, J lost 3 bases, and 10 bases lay in between. Germline-derived CDR1 and CDR2 are LGHNA and YSLEER. The CDR3 loop spans 14 amino acids. The CDR3 protein is CASSQGVGNYEQYF. In nucleotides, the CDR3 is TGCGCCAGCAGCCAAGGGGTAGGGAACTACGAGCAGTACTTC.

The V and J genes are TRBV28 and TRBJ2-5; 8 bases are a match to TRBD2. Germline V gene sequence: CDR1 MDHEN, CDR2 SYDVKM. This CDR3 region has 16 residues. V gave up 4 bases and J gave up 5 bases; unmatched junction bases: 12. CDR3 amino acids: CASSSSIGGARETQYF. CDR3 DNA sequence: TGTGCCAGCAGTTCGAGTATCGGGGGGGCGCGGGAGACCCAGTACTTC.

The chain uses TRBV11-2 and TRBJ2-4, with D possibly being TRBD2 (6 bases). With 6 bases removed from V and 7 bases from J, the gap between germline ends came to 19 bases. The V gene's germline CDR1 is SGHAT and CDR2 FQNNGV. The length of the CDR3 is 15 residues. The DNA for the CDR3 is TGTGCCAGCAGGGGGAGTGTACTAGCCGGGAACATTCAGTACTTC. This encodes CASRGSVLAGNIQYF.

This clone appeared once. The rearrangement links TRBV7-2 to TRBJ1-4; no definite D call. Germline lookup yields CDR1 SGHTA and CDR2 FQGNSA. Deletions cut 2 bases from V and 7 bases from J, with 8 bases between. This CDR3 has 13 residues. Written as DNA, the CDR3 is TGTGCCAGCAGCTTACGTCCCGGTGAAAAACTGTTTTTT. Translated, it gives CASSLRPGEKLFF.

The chain joins TRBV9 to TRBJ2-7; D is possibly TRBD1 (6 bases). CDR1 and CDR2 from the germline V gene are SGDLS and YYNGEE. There are 14 residues in the CDR3. Trimming removed 4 bases from V and 5 bases from J, with 16 bases in between. The CDR3 spells CASSTWDNRDEQYF. CDR3 DNA: TGTGCCAGCAGCACGTGGGACAACCGAGACGAGCAGTACTTC.

The V gene is TRBV11-3, the J gene TRBJ1-2, with a possible D match to TRBD1 (6 bases). The CDR3 runs to 16 residues. Germline V gene sequence: CDR1 SGHNT, CDR2 YENEEA. V lost 5 bases, J lost 1 base, and 17 bases lay in between. Written as DNA, the CDR3 is TGTGCCAGCAGCCCCTCCCCGGACAGCTTTAACTATGGCTACACCTTC. This codes for CASSPSPDSFNYGYTF.

The chain joins TRBV27 to TRBJ2-1; 9 bases are a match to TRBD2. V shed 9 bases, J shed 2 bases, and the junction held 8 bases outside the gene matches. The CDR3 length is 15 residues. Germline V gene lookup returns CDR1 MNHEY and CDR2 SMNVEV (reference sequence). CDR3 nucleotide sequence: TGTGCCAGTCGGCCGGAGCGGGGGGCCTACAATGAGCAGTTCTTC. This gives the protein CASRPERGAYNEQFF.